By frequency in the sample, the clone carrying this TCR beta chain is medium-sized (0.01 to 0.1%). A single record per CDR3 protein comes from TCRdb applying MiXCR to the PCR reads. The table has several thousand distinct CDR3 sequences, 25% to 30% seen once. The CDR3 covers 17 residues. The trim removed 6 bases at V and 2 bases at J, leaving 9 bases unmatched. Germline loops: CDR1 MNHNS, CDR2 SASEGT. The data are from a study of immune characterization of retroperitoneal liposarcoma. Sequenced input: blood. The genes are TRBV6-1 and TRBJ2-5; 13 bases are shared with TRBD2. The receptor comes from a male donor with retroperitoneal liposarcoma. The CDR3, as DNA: TGTGCCAGCAGGTACCGGACTAGCGGGAGCCTTCAAGAGACCCAGTACTTC. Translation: CASRYRTSGSLQETQYF.